This T cell receptor (beta chain) was identified in a study of cytomegalovirus exposure and HLA in healthy donors. Study-level background: Early release data held 85 million or so unique TCRs from HLA-typed donors. Study-level findings and limits: CMV serostatus was the only immune exposure information that was available. Most TCR sequences proved rare, with some public TCRs found in many donors.

After removal of 5 bases from V and 1 base from J, the junction contained 10 bases not matched to a gene. Germline lookup yields CDR1 LNHDA and CDR2 SQIVND (reference sequence). The CDR3 runs 17 residues. Researchers ran the PCR with 60 Vbeta and 13 Jbeta primers. The assay was immunoSEQ multiplex PCR, and TCRdb's table has in-frame clones only and misses some. The data contain approximately 220,000 clones, 76% of them singletons. Details on this clone: Its antigen remains unidentified.

This sequence originates from a man younger than 30 in good health and CMV-seronegative. The rearrangement uses TRBV19 and TRBJ2-2, with TRBD2 matching over 7 bases. Input material: PBMCs. The CDR3 DNA reads as TGTGCCAGTAGTTTCTCCCCAGCTAGCGGGAACACCGGGGAGCTGTTTTTT. Translating gives CASSFSPASGNTGELFF. Using reference TRBV19 and TRBJ2-2 for the parts outside the CDR3, the full variable domain is DGGITQSPKYLFRKEGQNVTLSCEQNLNHDAMYWYRQDPGQGLRLIYYSQIVNDFQKGDIAEGYSVSREKKESFPLTVTSAQKNPTAFYLCASSFSPASGNTGELFFGEGSRLTVL.